Each of the 7 T cell receptor beta chains below was sequenced from the same sample in a study of T cell responses to AZD1222 COVID-19 vaccine. Measured with immunoSEQ multiplex PCR; TCRdb has only the in-frame clones, and not every one. Of some 160,000 clones detected, roughly 86% appear once; the ten largest clones hold around 6%. Specimen: peripheral blood, collected on day 0 of AZD1222 vaccination. The receptor source for this set is an adult in good health.

This clone has just a few counts. The gene calls are TRBV9 and TRBJ1-6; D is unclear. The CDR3 totals 14 residues. Trimming cost V 0 bases and J 13 bases, with 14 bases left between them. Germline V gene sequence: CDR1 SGDLS, CDR2 YYNGEE. The CDR3 is CASSVGNQNAPLHF. In DNA form, the CDR3 reads TGTGCCAGCAGCGTAGGCAATCAAAACGCGCCCCTCCACTTT. The complete variable domain, with remaining parts taken from reference TRBV9 and TRBJ1-6, reads DSGVTQTPKHLITATGQRVTLRCSPRSGDLSVYWYQQSLDQGLQFLIQYYNGEERAKGNILERFSAQQFPDLHSELNLSSLELGDSALYFCASSVGNQNAPLHFGNGTRLTVT.

This chain links TRBV6-1 with TRBJ1-1, with a tentative D call TRBD1 (5 bases). CDR3 size: 15 residues. V was shortened by 2 bases and J by 1 base, with 11 bases between the two germline ends. Germline lookup yields CDR1 MNHNS and CDR2 SASEGT. CDR3 nucleotide sequence: TGTGCCAGCAGTGAAAGGGGCAGGGCGAACACTGAAGCTTTCTTT. As protein: CASSERGRANTEAFF.

This chain links TRBV2 with TRBJ1-2; maybe TRBD1 (6 bases). Germline CDR1 is SNHLY and CDR2 is FYNNEI. This CDR3 is built from 12 residues. Trimming cost V 4 bases and J 8 bases, with 11 bases left between them. The CDR3: CASSGRGRGYTF. CDR3 coding DNA: TGTGCCAGCAGTGGTCGGGGGCGGGGCTACACCTTC.

The chain joins TRBV7-9 to TRBJ1-6; D unresolved. This CDR3 region has 14 residues. Germline V gene lookup returns CDR1 SEHNR and CDR2 FQNEAQ (reference sequence). Trimming took off 0 bases at V and 6 bases at J, with 6 bases between the two ends. CDR3 in amino acids: CASSLATTNSPLHF. In DNA, the CDR3 is TGTGCCAGCAGCTTAGCGACCACTAATTCACCCCTCCACTTT.

The chain links TRBV9 to TRBJ1-1; D gene uncertain. CDR3 size: 13 residues. V gave up 0 bases and J gave up 2 bases, with 5 bases separating them. The germline V gene has CDR1 SGDLS and CDR2 YYNGEE. The CDR3 DNA reads TGTGCCAGCAGCGTAGCAGAAAACACTGAAGCTTTCTTT. Its translation is CASSVAENTEAFF. The whole variable domain, filled in from reference TRBV9 and TRBJ1-1, reads DSGVTQTPKHLITATGQRVTLRCSPRSGDLSVYWYQQSLDQGLQFLIQYYNGEERAKGNILERFSAQQFPDLHSELNLSSLELGDSALYFCASSVAENTEAFFGQGTRLTVV.

The chain is built from TRBV5-4 and TRBJ1-4; the D gene is possibly TRBD1 (5 bases). CDR3 length: 16 residues. Trimming left V 4 bases short and J 3 bases short, with 16 bases between. From germline, CDR1 is SGHNT and CDR2 YYREEE (reference sequence). The CDR3 sequence is CASSMQGLVANEKLFF. The CDR3 DNA is TGTGCCAGCAGCATGCAGGGACTCGTAGCTAATGAAAAACTGTTTTTT.

The chain combines TRBV30 with TRBJ2-3; 15 nucleotides align to TRBD2. V lost 2 bases and J lost 1; bases outside the gene matches: 4. The CDR3 runs to 17 residues. Germline values: CDR1 GTSNPN, CDR2 SVGIG (reference sequence). The CDR3 reads CAWSSWTSGGGTDTQYF. The CDR3 DNA sequence: TGTGCCTGGAGTAGCTGGACTAGCGGGGGGGGCACAGATACGCAGTATTTT.